This is a list of T cell receptor beta chains from one sample in a study of cytomegalovirus exposure and HLA in healthy donors. Only in-frame clones appear in the TCRdb table, and some are missing; sequencing was by immunoSEQ multiplex PCR. The sample consists of 160,000 or so clones, 84% of them appearing once. The specimen sequenced was PBMCs. Source of these receptors: a man between 18 and 29 years old in good health and CMV-seronegative. The conserved cysteine and the conserved F or W are not part of the CDR3 here.

v_gene	j_gene	CDR3aa
TRBV10-3	TRBJ1-1	AIRMGQGGTEAF
TRBV27	TRBJ2-1	ASRALASVNEQF
TRBV19	TRBJ2-7	ASSTPVGGDEQY
TRBV18	TRBJ1-1	ASSPGSMNTEAF
TRBV7-9	TRBJ2-7	ASSSTGAGEQY
TRBV5-1	TRBJ2-3	ASSPPEERITDTQY
TRBV28	TRBJ1-2	ASSLNSGYGYT
TRBV5-1	TRBJ2-7	ASSNGGGTASYEQY
TRBV28	TRBJ2-2	ASKEVRANGELF
TRBV5-1	TRBJ1-3	ASSFSGQTSAGNTIY
TRBV7-8	TRBJ1-1	ASSPELVVNTEAF
TRBV5-1	TRBJ2-3	ASSLTSGGARSTDTQY
TRBV15	TRBJ1-4	ATSRLLGGQGHEKLF
TRBV5-1	TRBJ2-1	ASSPGTFSFNEQF
TRBV7-9	TRBJ2-3	ASSLAERDTQY
TRBV28	TRBJ1-5	ASSSATATGSNQPQH
TRBV7-3	TRBJ2-3	ASSDSTQGPRDTQY
TRBV5-5	TRBJ2-5	ASSGDSQETQY
TRBV9	TRBJ2-1	ASSLDTLHYNEQF
TRBV19	TRBJ2-5	ASSILQGTGETQY
TRBV7-2	TRBJ1-1	ASSSGWKEAF
TRBV28	TRBJ1-3	ASSQGDRDSGNTIY
TRBV6-5	TRBJ2-1	ASSPARTGGRQF
TRBV7-9	TRBJ2-5	ASSSLAGEETQY
TRBV15	TRBJ2-7	ATSRAIGGTYEQY
TRBV28	TRBJ1-4	ASSSALGTGGQNEKLF
TRBV4-2	TRBJ2-3	ASSQGTVTDTQY
TRBV7-6	TRBJ2-1	ASSLSRTSGWQF
TRBV5-6	TRBJ2-7	ASSYYLTPYEQY
TRBV15	TRBJ2-1	ATSRDLGAYNEQF
TRBV5-4	TRBJ2-7	ASRKDRGYYEQY
TRBV9	TRBJ1-4	ASSESGHLNEKLF
TRBV9	TRBJ1-3	ASSVSTGSSGNTIY
TRBV6-5	TRBJ2-3	ASSWVPWGADTQY
TRBV7-6	TRBJ1-1	ASRAGGNTEAF
TRBV5-6	TRBJ2-7	ASSWRASGRGGTYEQY
TRBV6-1	TRBJ2-1	ASSELWGPVEQF
TRBV5-1	TRBJ2-3	ASSLARGGTDTQY
TRBV10-3	TRBJ1-2	AISERQVVYGYT
TRBV27	TRBJ2-6	ASSLWGPPGGANVLT
TRBV28	TRBJ2-7	ASTRTVAYEQY
TRBV5-5	TRBJ1-5	ASSVAGGTAVNQPQH
TRBV7-8	TRBJ2-5	ASSSLEGGETQY
TRBV29-1	TRBJ2-7	SVEYQDRASYEQY
TRBV7-9	TRBJ2-7	SSSLGASGRARVYEQY
TRBV1	TRBJ2-7	TSNKTSGVCYEQY
TRBV6-5	TRBJ2-5	ASSRRGETQY
TRBV9	TRBJ2-5	ASSVQGGEETQY
TRBV4-1	TRBJ2-5	ASSQGGAGAETQY
TRBV6-5	TRBJ1-4	ASSRSGPGSEKLF